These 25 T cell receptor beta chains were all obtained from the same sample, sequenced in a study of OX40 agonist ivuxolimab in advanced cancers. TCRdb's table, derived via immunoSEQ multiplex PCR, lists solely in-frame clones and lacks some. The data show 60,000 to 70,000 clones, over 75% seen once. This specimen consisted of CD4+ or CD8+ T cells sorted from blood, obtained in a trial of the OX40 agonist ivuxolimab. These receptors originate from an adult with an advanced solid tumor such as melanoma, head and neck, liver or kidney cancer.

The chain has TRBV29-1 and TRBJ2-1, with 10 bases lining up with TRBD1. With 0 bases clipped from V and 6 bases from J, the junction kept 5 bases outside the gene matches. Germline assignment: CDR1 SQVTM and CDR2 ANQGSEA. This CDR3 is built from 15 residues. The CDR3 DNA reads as TGCAGCGTTGAAGATGAGCGGACAGGGGGCAATGAGCAGTTCTTC. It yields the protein CSVEDERTGGNEQFF.

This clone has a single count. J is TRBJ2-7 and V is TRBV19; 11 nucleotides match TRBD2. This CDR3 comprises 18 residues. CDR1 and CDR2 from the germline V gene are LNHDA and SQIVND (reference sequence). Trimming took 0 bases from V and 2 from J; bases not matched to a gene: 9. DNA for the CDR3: TGTGCCAGTAGTATAGATCTACTAGCGGGAGAAGTTGCCTACGAGCAGTACTTC. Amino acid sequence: CASSIDLLAGEVAYEQYF.

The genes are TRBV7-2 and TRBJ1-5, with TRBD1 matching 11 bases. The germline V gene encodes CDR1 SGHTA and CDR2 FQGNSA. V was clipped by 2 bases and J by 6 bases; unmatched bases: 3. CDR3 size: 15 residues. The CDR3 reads CASSLQGQGAQPQHF. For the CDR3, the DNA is TGTGCCAGCAGCTTACAAGGACAGGGGGCTCAGCCCCAGCATTTT.

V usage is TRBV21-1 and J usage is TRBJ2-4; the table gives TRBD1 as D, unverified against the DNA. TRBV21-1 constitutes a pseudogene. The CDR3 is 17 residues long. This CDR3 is CASSDQDRGYTKNIQYF. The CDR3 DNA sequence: TGTGCCAGCAGCGACCAGGACAGGGGATATACCAAAAACATTCAGTACTTC.

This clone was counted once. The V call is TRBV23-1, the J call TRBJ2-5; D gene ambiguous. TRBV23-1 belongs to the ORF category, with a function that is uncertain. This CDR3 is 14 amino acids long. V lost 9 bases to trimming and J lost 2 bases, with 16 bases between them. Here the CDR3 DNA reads TGCGCCAGACCTCAGCTCGGAAGACAAGAGACCCAGTACTTC. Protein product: CARPQLGRQETQYF.

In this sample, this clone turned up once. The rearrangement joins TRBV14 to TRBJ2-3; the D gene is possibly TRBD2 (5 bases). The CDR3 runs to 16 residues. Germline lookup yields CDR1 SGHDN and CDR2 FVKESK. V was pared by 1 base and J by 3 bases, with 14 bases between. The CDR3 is CASSQGTSAPTDTQYF. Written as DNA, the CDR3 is TGTGCCAGCAGCCAAGGGACTTCCGCGCCTACAGATACGCAGTATTTT.

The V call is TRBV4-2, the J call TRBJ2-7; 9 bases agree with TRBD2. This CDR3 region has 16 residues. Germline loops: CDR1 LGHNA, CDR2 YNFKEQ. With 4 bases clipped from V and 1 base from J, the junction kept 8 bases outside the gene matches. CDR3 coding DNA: TGTGCCAGCAGCCCATCTAGCGGGATCCAATCCTACGAGCAGTACTTC. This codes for CASSPSSGIQSYEQYF.

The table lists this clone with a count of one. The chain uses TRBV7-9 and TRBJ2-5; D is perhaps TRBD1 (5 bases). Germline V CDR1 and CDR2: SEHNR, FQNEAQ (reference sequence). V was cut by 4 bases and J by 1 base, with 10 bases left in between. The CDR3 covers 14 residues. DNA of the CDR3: TGTGCCAGCAGCTCAGGGAACTCCCAAGAGACCCAGTACTTC. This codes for CASSSGNSQETQYF.

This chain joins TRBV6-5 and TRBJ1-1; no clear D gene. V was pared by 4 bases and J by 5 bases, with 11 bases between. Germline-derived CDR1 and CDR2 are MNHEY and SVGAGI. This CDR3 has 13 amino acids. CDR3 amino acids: CASSSSRRTEAFF. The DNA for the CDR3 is TGTGCCAGCAGTTCCTCCCGGAGGACTGAAGCTTTCTTT.

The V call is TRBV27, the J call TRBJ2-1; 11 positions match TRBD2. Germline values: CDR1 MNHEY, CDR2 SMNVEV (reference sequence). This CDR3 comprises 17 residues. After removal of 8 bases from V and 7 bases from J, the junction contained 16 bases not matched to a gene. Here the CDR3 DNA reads TGTGCCAGCGGTACCCCGGAGGGGTCTAGCGGGGGGAATGAGCAGTTCTTC. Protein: CASGTPEGSSGGNEQFF.

CDR3: CASSQRWRDAVYNEQFF. The CDR3 DNA follows: TGTGCCAGCAGCCAACGGTGGCGGGATGCGGTTTACAATGAGCAGTTCTTC. This chain connects TRBV4-2 to TRBJ2-1, with D perhaps TRBD2 (6 bases). From germline, CDR1 is LGHNA and CDR2 YNFKEQ. The CDR3 length is 17 residues. V lost 2 bases and J lost 4, with 18 bases in between.

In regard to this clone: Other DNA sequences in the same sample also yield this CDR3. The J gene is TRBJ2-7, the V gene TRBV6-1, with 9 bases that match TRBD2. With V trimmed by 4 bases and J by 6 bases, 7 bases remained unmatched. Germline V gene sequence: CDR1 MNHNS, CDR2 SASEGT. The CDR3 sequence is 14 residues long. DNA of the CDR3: TGTGCCAGCAGTGCGGGACTAGCAGGGGGCGAGCAGTACGTC. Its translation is CASSAGLAGGEQYV.

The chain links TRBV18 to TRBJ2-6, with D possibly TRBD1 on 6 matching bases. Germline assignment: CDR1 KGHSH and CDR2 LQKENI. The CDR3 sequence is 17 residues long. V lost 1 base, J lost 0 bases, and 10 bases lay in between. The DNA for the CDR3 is TGTGCCAGCTCACCACGACAGGTGGGCTCTGGGGCCAACGTCCTGACTTTC. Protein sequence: CASSPRQVGSGANVLTF.

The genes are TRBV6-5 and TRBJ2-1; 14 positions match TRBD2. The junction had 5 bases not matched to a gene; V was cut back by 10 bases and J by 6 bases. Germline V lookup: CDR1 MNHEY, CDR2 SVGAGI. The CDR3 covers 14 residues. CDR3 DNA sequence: TGTGCCACTAGACTAGCGGGGGGGCCCAATGAGCAGTTCTTC. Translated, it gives CATRLAGGPNEQFF.

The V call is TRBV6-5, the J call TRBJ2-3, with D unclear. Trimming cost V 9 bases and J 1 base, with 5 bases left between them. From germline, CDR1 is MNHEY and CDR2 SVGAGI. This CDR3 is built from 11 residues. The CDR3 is CARKGTDTQYF. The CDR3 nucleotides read TGTGCCAGGAAGGGCACAGATACGCAGTATTTT.

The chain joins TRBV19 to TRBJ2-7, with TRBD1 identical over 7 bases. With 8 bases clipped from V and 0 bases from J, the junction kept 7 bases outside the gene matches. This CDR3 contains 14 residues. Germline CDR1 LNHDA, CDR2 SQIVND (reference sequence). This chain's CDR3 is CASGTGQLSYEQYF. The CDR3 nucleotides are TGTGCCAGTGGCACGGGACAGCTCTCCTACGAGCAGTACTTC.

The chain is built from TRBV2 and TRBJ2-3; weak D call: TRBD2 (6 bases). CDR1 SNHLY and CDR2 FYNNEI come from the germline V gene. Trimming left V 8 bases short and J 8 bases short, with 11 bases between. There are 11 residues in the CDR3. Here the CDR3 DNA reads TGTGCCAGCGACTTCGGGGGTACGCAGTATTTT. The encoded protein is CASDFGGTQYF. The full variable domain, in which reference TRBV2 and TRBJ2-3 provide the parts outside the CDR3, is EPEVTQTPSHQVTQMGQEVILRCVPISNHLYFYWYRQILGQKVEFLVSFYNNEISEKSEIFDDQFSVERPDGSNFTLKIRSTKLEDSAMYFCASDFGGTQYFGPGTRLTVL.

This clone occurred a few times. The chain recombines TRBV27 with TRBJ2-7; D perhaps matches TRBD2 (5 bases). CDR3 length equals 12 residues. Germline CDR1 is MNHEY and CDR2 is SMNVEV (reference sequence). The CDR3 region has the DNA TGTGCGACCTCGCCTACCGGGGACGAGCAGTACTTC. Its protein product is CATSPTGDEQYF.

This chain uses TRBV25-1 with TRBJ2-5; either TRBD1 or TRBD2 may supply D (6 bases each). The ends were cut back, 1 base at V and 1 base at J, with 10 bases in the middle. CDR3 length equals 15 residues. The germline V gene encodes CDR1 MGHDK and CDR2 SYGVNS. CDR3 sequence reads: CASSESGGPQETQYF. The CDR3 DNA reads TGTGCCAGCAGTGAATCTGGGGGGCCCCAAGAGACCCAGTACTTC.

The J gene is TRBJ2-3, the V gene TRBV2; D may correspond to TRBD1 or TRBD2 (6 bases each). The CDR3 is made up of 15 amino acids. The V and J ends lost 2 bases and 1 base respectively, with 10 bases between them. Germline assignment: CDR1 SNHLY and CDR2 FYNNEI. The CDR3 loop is CASSETGARTDTQYF. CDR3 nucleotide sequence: TGTGCCAGCAGTGAAACGGGGGCCCGCACAGATACGCAGTATTTT.

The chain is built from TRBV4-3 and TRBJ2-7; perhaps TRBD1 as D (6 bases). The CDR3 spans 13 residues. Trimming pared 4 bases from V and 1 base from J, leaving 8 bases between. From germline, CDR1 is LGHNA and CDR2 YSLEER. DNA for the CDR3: TGCGCCAGCAGCCCCAGGGGTTCCTACGAGCAGTACTTC. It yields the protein CASSPRGSYEQYF.

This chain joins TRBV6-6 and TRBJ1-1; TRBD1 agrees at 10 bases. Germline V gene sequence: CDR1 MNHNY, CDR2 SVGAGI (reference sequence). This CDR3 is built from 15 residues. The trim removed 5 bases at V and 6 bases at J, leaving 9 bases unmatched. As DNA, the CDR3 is TGTGCCAGCAGTCCGCTCGGACAGGGGGTGGCTGAAGCTTTCTTT. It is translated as CASSPLGQGVAEAFF.

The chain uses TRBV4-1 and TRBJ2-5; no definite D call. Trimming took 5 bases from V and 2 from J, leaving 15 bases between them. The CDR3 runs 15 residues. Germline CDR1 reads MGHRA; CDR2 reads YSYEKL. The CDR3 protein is CASSYSFAAQETQYF. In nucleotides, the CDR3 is TGCGCCAGCAGCTACAGCTTTGCGGCACAAGAGACCCAGTACTTC.

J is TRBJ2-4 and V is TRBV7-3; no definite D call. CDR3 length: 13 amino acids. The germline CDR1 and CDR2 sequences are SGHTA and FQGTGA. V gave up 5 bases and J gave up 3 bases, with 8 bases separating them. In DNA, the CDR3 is TGTGCCAGCAGCCGTGGGCTCAAAAACATTCAGTACTTC. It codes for CASSRGLKNIQYF.

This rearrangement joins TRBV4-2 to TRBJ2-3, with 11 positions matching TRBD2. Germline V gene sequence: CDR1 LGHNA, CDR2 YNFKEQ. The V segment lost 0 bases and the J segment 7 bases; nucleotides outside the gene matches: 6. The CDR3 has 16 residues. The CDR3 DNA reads TGTGCCAGCAGCCAAGATCGCGCTAGCGGGGGGAATACGCAGTATTTT. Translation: CASSQDRASGGNTQYF.